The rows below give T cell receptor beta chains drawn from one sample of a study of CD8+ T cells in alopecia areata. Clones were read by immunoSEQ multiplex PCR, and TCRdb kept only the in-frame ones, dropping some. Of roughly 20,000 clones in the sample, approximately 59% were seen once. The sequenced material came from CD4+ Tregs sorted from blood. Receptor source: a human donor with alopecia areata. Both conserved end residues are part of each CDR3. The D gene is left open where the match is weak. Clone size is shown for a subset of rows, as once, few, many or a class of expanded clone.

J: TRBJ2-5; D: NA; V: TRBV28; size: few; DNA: TGTGCCAGCAGCCGAAGGCTGGCAGGGGCCCTTTATTCCTTCGGGTACTTC; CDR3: CASSRRLAGALYSFGYF
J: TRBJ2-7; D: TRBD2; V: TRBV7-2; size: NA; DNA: TGTGCCAGCAGCTCCAGACTAGCGTCCTACGAGCAGTACTTC; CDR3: CASSSRLASYEQYF
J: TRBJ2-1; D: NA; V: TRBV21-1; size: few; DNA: TGTGCCAGCAGCAAAGGGGGCTCCTACAATGAGCAGTTCTTC; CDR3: CASSKGGSYNEQFF
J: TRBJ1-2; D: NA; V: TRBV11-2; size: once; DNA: TGTGCCAGCATCCTGGGCGACTATGGCTACACCTTC; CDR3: CASILGDYGYTF
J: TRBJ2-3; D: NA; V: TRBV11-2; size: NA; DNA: TGTGCCAGCAGCTCCAAGAAACCATTAGAGCGCTTTAGCACAGATACGCAGTATTTT; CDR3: CASSSKKPLERFSTDTQYF
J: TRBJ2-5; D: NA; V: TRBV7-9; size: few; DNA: TGTGCCAGCAGAGGTAGCGGCCCCCAAGAGACCCAGTACTTC; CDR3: CASRGSGPQETQYF
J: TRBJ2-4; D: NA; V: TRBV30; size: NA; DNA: TGTGCCTGGAGTGGAGACGGGTCGGGGAAAAACATTCAGTACTTC; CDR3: CAWSGDGSGKNIQYF
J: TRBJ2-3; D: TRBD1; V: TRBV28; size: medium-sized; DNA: TGTGCCAGCAGCTTGACAGGGGGCTGGGATACGCAGTATTTT; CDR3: CASSLTGGWDTQYF
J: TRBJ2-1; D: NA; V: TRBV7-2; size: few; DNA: TGTGCCAGCAGCCAGAATTTTGAGCAGTTCTTC; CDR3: CASSQNFEQFF
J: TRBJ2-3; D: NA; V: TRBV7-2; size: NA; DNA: TGTGCCAGCAGCCGACAGAACACAGATACGCAGTATTTT; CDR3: CASSRQNTDTQYF
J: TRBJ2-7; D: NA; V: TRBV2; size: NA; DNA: TGTGCCAGCAGAAGGCGGAGCGAGAACTACGAGCAGTACTTC; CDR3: CASRRRSENYEQYF
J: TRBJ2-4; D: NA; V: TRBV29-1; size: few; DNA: TGCAGCGTTAGGACAGCAGCCAAAAACATTCAGTACTTC; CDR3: CSVRTAAKNIQYF
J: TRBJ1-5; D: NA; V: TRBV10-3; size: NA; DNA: TGTGCCATCTCTTCCGACAGGAACGGCAATCAGCCCCAGCATTTT; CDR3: CAISSDRNGNQPQHF
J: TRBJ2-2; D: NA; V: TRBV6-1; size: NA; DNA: TGTGCCAGCAGTGATCTGGAAGGGTACACCGGGGAGCTGTTTTTT; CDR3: CASSDLEGYTGELFF
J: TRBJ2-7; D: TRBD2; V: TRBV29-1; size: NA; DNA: TGCAGCGTTTCTGGGGGGAGGGGACTAGACTACGAGCAGTACTTC; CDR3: CSVSGGRGLDYEQYF
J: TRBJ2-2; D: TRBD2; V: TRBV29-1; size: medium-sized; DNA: TGCAGCGTTGAGGAGACTAGCGGGGGACCGAACACCGGGGAGCTGTTTTTT; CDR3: CSVEETSGGPNTGELFF
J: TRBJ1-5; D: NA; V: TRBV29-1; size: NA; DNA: TGCAGCGTTGACCCCCACGGGAATCAGCCCCAGCATTTT; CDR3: CSVDPHGNQPQHF
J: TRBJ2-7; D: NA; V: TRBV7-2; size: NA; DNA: TGTGCCAGCAGCTTACGGGAAGGGTCCGAGCAGTACTTC; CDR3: CASSLREGSEQYF
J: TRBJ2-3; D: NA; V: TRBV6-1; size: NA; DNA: TGTGCCAGCAGCCTAACGGGCGGTTACACAGATACGCAGTATTTT; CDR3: CASSLTGGYTDTQYF
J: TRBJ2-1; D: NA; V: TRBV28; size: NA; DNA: TGTGCCAGCAACTCGTTCCGGTGGGGGGCGCTTGATCGGAATGAGCAGTTCTTC; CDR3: CASNSFRWGALDRNEQFF
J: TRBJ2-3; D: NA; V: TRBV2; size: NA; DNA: TGTGCCAGCAGTGATCGGTGGAGCACAGATACGCAGTATTTT; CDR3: CASSDRWSTDTQYF
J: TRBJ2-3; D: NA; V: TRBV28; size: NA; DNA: TGTGCCAGCAGTTTCTACAGGGTCACAGATACGCAGTATTTT; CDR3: CASSFYRVTDTQYF
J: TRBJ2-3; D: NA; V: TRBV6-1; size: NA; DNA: TGTGCCAGCAGATTCGGGGGCCGGACAGATACGCAGTATTTT; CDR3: CASRFGGRTDTQYF
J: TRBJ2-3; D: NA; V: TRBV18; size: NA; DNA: TGTGCCAGCTCACCACGTCCACTTTTCACAGATACGCAGTATTTT; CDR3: CASSPRPLFTDTQYF
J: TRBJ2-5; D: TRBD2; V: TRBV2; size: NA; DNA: TGTGCCAGCAGTGATTGGGCTAGCGGAGAGACCCAGTACTTC; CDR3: CASSDWASGETQYF
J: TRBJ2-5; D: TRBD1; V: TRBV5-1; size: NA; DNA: TGCGCCAGCAGCTTGGGGACAGGGGTCAGAGAGACCCAGTACTTC; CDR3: CASSLGTGVRETQYF
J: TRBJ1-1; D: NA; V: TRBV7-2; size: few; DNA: TGTGCCAGCAGCAATGAGGCAAGTGACACTGAAGCTTTCTTT; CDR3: CASSNEASDTEAFF
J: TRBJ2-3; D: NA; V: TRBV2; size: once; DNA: TGTGCCAGTAGGAGAGACACAGATACGCAGTATTTT; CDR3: CASRRDTDTQYF
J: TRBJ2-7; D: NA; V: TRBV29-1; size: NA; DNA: TGCAGCGTTGGAGATTCAACCTACGAGCAGTACTTC; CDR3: CSVGDSTYEQYF
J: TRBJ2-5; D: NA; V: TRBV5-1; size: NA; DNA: TGCGCCAGCAGCTTGAGGGGGGGCCTTCGAATAGAGACCCAGTACTTC; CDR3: CASSLRGGLRIETQYF
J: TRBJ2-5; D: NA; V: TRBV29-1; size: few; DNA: TGCAGCGTTGAAGATGGGGGCCGGGGTCTCCAAGAGACCCAGTACTTC; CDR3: CSVEDGGRGLQETQYF
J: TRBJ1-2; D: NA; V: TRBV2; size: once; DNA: TGTGCCAGCAGTGATGTGTTGGACAGACTCTATGGCTACACCTTC; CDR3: CASSDVLDRLYGYTF
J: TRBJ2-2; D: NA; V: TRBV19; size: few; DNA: TGTGCCAGTAGAGGAGGACCGAACACCGGGGAGCTGTTTTTT; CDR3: CASRGGPNTGELFF
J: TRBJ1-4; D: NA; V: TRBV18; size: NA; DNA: TGTGCCAGCTCACCGGCGGGCAGGATGGCCACTGGTGAAAAACTGTTTTTT; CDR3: CASSPAGRMATGEKLFF
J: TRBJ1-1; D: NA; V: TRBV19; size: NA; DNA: TGTGCCAGTTCTACTTATATGGGAGGCACTGAAGCTTTCTTT; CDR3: CASSTYMGGTEAFF
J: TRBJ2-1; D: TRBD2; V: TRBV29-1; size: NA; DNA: TGCAGCGTTGAGGGTAGCGGGAGGTTTTTTGCTTTCAATGAGCAGTTCTTC; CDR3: CSVEGSGRFFAFNEQFF
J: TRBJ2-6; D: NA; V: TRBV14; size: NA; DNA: TGTGCCAGCAGCCAGCTTGGGGCCAACGTCCTGACTTTC; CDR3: CASSQLGANVLTF
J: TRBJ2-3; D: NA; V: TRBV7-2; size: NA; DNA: TGTGCCAGCAGCTCGGGGAGTGGGAATACGCAGTATTTT; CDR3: CASSSGSGNTQYF
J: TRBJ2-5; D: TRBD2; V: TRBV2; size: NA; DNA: TGTGCCAGCAGGCCCATGGCGGGAGAGGCCCTCTACTTC; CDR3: CASRPMAGEALYF
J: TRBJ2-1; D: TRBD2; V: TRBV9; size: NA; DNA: TGTGCCAGCAGCGTAGGAAATAGCGGGGGATACAATGAGCAGTTCTTC; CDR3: CASSVGNSGGYNEQFF
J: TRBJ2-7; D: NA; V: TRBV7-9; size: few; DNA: TGTGCCAGCAGCCTTTCAGGAGGAGCGGTCGCCTACGAGCAGTACTTC; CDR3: CASSLSGGAVAYEQYF
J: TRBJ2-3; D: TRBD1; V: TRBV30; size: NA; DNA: TGTGCCTGGAGTGTACGGCAGGGGGCCTCAGATACGCAGTATTTT; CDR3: CAWSVRQGASDTQYF
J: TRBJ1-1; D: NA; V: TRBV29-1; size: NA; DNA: TGCAGCGTTGAAGGGGGGGGGTGGACTGAAGCTTTCTTT; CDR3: CSVEGGGWTEAFF
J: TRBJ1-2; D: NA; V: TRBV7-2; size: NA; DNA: TGTGCCAGCAGCTTAGCGGTCAGGGGCTATGGCTACACCTTC; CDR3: CASSLAVRGYGYTF
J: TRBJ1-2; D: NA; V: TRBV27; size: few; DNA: TGTGCCAGCAGGGACTGGGACCACGCGGGCTACACCTTC; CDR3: CASRDWDHAGYTF
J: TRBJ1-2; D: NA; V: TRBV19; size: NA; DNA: TGTGCCAGTACCTATCAACGGACCTATGGCTACACCTTC; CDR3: CASTYQRTYGYTF
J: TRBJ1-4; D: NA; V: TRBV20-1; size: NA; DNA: TGCAGTGCTAGTCGGCAGGAAAAACTGTTTTTT; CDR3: CSASRQEKLFF
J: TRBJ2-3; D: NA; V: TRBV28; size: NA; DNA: TGTGCCAGCAGTTCGCCTGGCACAGATACGCAGTATTTT; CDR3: CASSSPGTDTQYF
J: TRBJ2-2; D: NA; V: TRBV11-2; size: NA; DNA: TGTGCCAGCAGCCGCGGACTGGACGGGGAGCTGTTTTTT; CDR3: CASSRGLDGELFF
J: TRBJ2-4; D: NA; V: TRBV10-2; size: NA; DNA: TGCGCCAGCAGACTGGAAAACATTCAGTACTTC; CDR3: CASRLENIQYF
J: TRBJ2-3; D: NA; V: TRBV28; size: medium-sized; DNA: TGTGCCAGTGCCCCGACAGACCACCTTAGCACAGATACGCAGTATTTT; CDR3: CASAPTDHLSTDTQYF
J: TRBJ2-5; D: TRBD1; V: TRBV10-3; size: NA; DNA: TGTGCCATCAGCGGACAGGACCTTCGACGTTCTGGGTCCCAGTACTTC; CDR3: CAISGQDLRRSGSQYF
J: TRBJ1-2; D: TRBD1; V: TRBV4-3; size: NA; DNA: TGCGCCAGCAGCCAAGCCACCGGGACAGACTATGGCTACACCTTC; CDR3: CASSQATGTDYGYTF
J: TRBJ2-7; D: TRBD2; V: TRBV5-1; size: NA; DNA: TGCGCCAGCAGCTTTGCCCCAATGACTAGCGGGGGCCCCTACGAGCAGTACTTC; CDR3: CASSFAPMTSGGPYEQYF
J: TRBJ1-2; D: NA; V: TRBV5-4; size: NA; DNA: TGTGCCAGCAGCTGGGGAGCTAACTATGGCTACACCTTC; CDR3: CASSWGANYGYTF
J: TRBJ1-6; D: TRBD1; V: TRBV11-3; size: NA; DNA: TGTGCCAGCGGACAGGGGAATTCACCCCTCCACTTT; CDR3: CASGQGNSPLHF
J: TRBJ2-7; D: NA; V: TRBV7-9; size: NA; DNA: TGTGCCAGCAGCTTAGTAGGGGGTTACGAGCAGTACTTC; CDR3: CASSLVGGYEQYF